The 31 T cell receptor beta chains below were found in one sample sequenced in a study of OX40 agonist ivuxolimab in advanced cancers. TCRdb's table, derived via immunoSEQ multiplex PCR, lists solely in-frame clones and lacks some. The sample comprises approximately 40,000 clones, approximately 85% of which are singletons, and 15% to 20% rests with the top ten. The sample here was CD4+ or CD8+ T cells sorted from blood, taken in a trial of the OX40 agonist ivuxolimab. The receptor source for this set is an adult with an advanced solid tumor such as melanoma, head and neck, liver or kidney cancer.

The V call is TRBV6-5, the J call TRBJ2-5, with D tentatively TRBD1 (5 bases). The J call may be faulty, since TRBJ2-7 better matches the DNA end. The CDR3 has 13 residues. The germline V gene encodes CDR1 MNHEY and CDR2 SVGAGI. The chain's CDR3 is CASSSARVYEQYF. The CDR3 coding sequence is TGTGCCAGCAGCTCAGCCAGGGTTTACGAGCAGTACTTC.

V and J are TRBV7-9 and TRBJ2-3, with 8 bases identical to TRBD1. This CDR3 spans 17 amino acids. J lost 0 bases, V lost 3 bases, and 8 bases had no gene match. Germline V gene sequence: CDR1 SEHNR, CDR2 FQNEAQ (reference sequence). In DNA form, the CDR3 reads TGTGCCAGCAGCTTGGTCTCAGGGGGCGGTAGCACAGATACGCAGTATTTT. Amino acid sequence: CASSLVSGGGSTDTQYF.

Only one count was recorded for this clone. CDR3 DNA: TGTGCCAGCAGCCTCAATCCTTTGGACCAGTCAAATGAGCAGTTCTTC. Its protein product is CASSLNPLDQSNEQFF. The J gene is TRBJ2-1, the V gene TRBV7-3; D uncertain. CDR1 SGHTA and CDR2 FQGTGA come from the germline V gene. V was shortened by 5 bases and J by 7 bases, with 21 bases between the two germline ends. This CDR3 spans 16 amino acids.

This chain links TRBV13 with TRBJ2-3, with 9 bases matching TRBD2. Germline V gene data show CDR1 as PRHDT and CDR2 as FYEKMQ (reference sequence). The ends lost 5 bases at V and 4 bases at J; junction bases unmatched: 13. CDR3 length: 17 residues. CDR3 protein: CASSLGGSGGWADTQYF. The CDR3 DNA sequence: TGTGCCAGCAGCCTCGGGGGTAGCGGGGGTTGGGCAGATACGCAGTATTTT.

The chain uses TRBV6-5 and TRBJ2-7; 12 bases fit TRBD1. This CDR3 has 15 residues. V lost 2 bases, J lost 3 bases, and 2 bases stayed unmatched. Germline V gene lookup returns CDR1 MNHEY and CDR2 SVGAGI. The CDR3 coding sequence is TGTGCCAGCAGTTACGGGACAGGGGGCTTCTACGAGCAGTACTTC. Amino acid sequence: CASSYGTGGFYEQYF.

The chain combines TRBV10-3 with TRBJ2-2; no firm D call. Germline V gives CDR1 ENHRY, CDR2 SYGVKD. Trimming left V 0 bases short and J 1 base short, with 6 bases between. CDR3 length equals 15 residues. The DNA for the CDR3 is TGTGCCATCAGTGAGTCGAATCTGAACACCGGGGAGCTGTTTTTT. Its translation: CAISESNLNTGELFF.

This clone appeared once. J is TRBJ2-7 and V is TRBV4-3; perhaps TRBD1 as D (6 bases). The CDR3 has 14 amino acids. V shed 4 bases and J shed 4 bases, with 14 bases lying between them. Germline CDR1 is LGHNA and CDR2 is YSLEER. CDR3 coding DNA: TGCGCCAGCAGCCCGGTAGAGGGGGAATACGAGCAGTACTTC. Translating gives CASSPVEGEYEQYF.

The chain links TRBV6-6 to TRBJ1-4, with 7 bases that match TRBD1. CDR3 length: 12 residues. V lost 8 bases, J lost 7 bases, and 4 bases stayed unmatched. Germline V gene data show CDR1 as MNHNY and CDR2 as SVGAGI (reference sequence). CDR3 loop: CASEGAGEKLFF. The CDR3 region has the DNA TGTGCCAGCGAGGGGGCAGGTGAAAAACTGTTTTTT.

This chain joins TRBV9 and TRBJ2-2; D is ambiguous. V was pared by 4 bases and J by 4 bases, with 5 bases between. CDR3 length equals 12 residues. Germline V gives CDR1 SGDLS, CDR2 YYNGEE. The CDR3 reads CASSYSTGELFF. CDR3 sequence (DNA): TGTGCCAGCAGCTATAGCACCGGGGAGCTGTTTTTT.

This clone was recorded once. The J gene is TRBJ1-1, the V gene TRBV7-8; TRBD1 is a possible D gene (6 bases). Trimming stripped 6 bases from V and 5 bases from J, with 19 bases between. In germline, CDR1 is SGHVS, CDR2 FQNEAQ. This CDR3 region has 15 residues. The CDR3 is CASSPGVGLRTEAFF. The CDR3 bases are TGTGCCAGCAGTCCAGGGGTGGGCTTGAGAACTGAAGCTTTCTTT.

The chain has TRBV18 and TRBJ1-5; 9 nucleotides line up with TRBD1. V lost 3 bases to trimming and J lost 4 bases; unmatched junction nucleotides: 10. CDR1 is KGHSH, CDR2 LQKENI, per germline. The CDR3 is 17 residues long. CDR3 amino acids: CASSPRPRDRVNQPQHF. DNA for the CDR3: TGTGCCAGCTCACCTCGACCCCGGGACAGGGTTAATCAGCCCCAGCATTTT.

The CDR3 DNA follows: TGTGCCAGTACCCCTGGGCCGTACAATGAGCAGTTCTTC. Its protein is CASTPGPYNEQFF. This chain connects TRBV19 to TRBJ2-1; D remains unclear. The germline CDR1 and CDR2 sequences are LNHDA and SQIVND (reference sequence). V shed 7 bases and J shed 4 bases, with 11 bases lying between them. The CDR3 loop spans 13 amino acids.

The chain employs TRBV7-9 and TRBJ1-2; TRBD1 might be the D (6 bases). CDR3 length equals 14 residues. Trimming shortened V by 5 bases and J by 2 bases, and 12 bases separated the two germline ends. The germline V gene encodes CDR1 SEHNR and CDR2 FQNEAQ (reference sequence). Here the CDR3 reads CASSPEGGNYGYTF. The CDR3 DNA reads as TGTGCCAGCAGCCCGGAAGGGGGGAACTATGGCTACACCTTC.

The rearrangement uses TRBV7-9 and TRBJ1-2; 7 bases map to TRBD1. Germline assignment: CDR1 SEHNR and CDR2 FQNEAQ (reference sequence). With V trimmed by 1 base and J by 4 bases, 6 bases remained unmatched. The CDR3 runs 15 residues. DNA of the CDR3: TGTGCCAGCAGCTTAGGGCAGGGGGGTTTCTATGGCTACACCTTC. It is translated as CASSLGQGGFYGYTF.

This clone was picked up many times. The chain employs TRBV4-3 and TRBJ2-2; either TRBD1 or TRBD2 may fit D (5 bases each). The CDR3 length is 18 residues. Looked up from germline, CDR1 is LGHNA and CDR2 is YSLEER. The ends were cut back, 1 base at V and 7 bases at J, with 22 bases in the middle. CDR3 coding DNA: TGCGCCAGCAGCCAAGCCGACGACAGCAGGCTAGCTGGCGGGGAGCTGTTTTTT. Its protein is CASSQADDSRLAGGELFF.

V is TRBV11-2 and J is TRBJ1-2; D remains unclear. Trimming stripped 6 bases from V and 4 bases from J, with 18 bases between. The germline V gene has CDR1 SGHAT and CDR2 FQNNGV. The CDR3 loop spans 15 amino acids. The chain's CDR3 is CASSLIQEDFYGYTF. CDR3 DNA sequence: TGTGCCAGCAGTTTGATACAAGAGGATTTCTATGGCTACACCTTC. The entire variable domain, with the rest obtained from reference TRBV11-2 and TRBJ1-2, is as follows: EAGVAQSPRYKIIEKRQSVAFWCNPISGHATLYWYQQILGQGPKLLIQFQNNGVVDDSQLPKDRFSAERLKGVDSTLKIQPAKLEDSAVYLCASSLIQEDFYGYTFGSGTRLTVV.

The V gene is TRBV6-6, the J gene TRBJ1-2, with 9 nucleotides matching TRBD1. CDR1 and CDR2 (germline): MNHNY, SVGAGI (reference sequence). The CDR3 totals 14 residues. After removal of 2 bases from V and 6 bases from J, the junction contained 4 bases not matched to a gene. The CDR3 DNA follows: TGTGCCAGCAGTTACGTACAGGGGGCGCATGGCTACACCTTC. Protein product: CASSYVQGAHGYTF.

This clone was counted a few times. The chain recombines TRBV6-5 with TRBJ1-6, with 7 bases fitting TRBD1. Germline V gene lookup returns CDR1 MNHEY and CDR2 SVGAGI. There are 13 residues in the CDR3. With 5 bases clipped from V and 7 bases from J, the junction kept 2 bases outside the gene matches. In DNA, the CDR3 is TGTGCCAGCAGTGACAGGGAAAATTCACCCCTCCACTTT. Amino acid sequence: CASSDRENSPLHF.

Notes on this clone: A far larger clone is only one base removed, so a read error is likely. V gene TRBV5-4 combines with J gene TRBJ1-1; D unclear. Trimming pared 0 bases from V and 3 bases from J, leaving 3 bases between. This CDR3 has 12 residues. Germline values: CDR1 SGHNT, CDR2 YYREEE (reference sequence). CDR3 loop: CASSLGYTEAFF. The CDR3 coding sequence is TGTGCCAGCAGCTTGGGGTACACTGAAGCTTTCTTT.

V and J are TRBV11-1 and TRBJ2-1, with 8 bases identical to TRBD2. This CDR3 has 17 residues. CDR1 and CDR2 from the germline V gene are SGHAT and FQDESV (reference sequence). V shed 0 bases and J 1 base; nucleotides not matched to a gene: 5. In nucleotides, the CDR3 is TGTGCCAGCAGCTTAGCCCGACTAGCGAAATCCTACAATGAGCAGTTCTTC. Translation gives CASSLARLAKSYNEQFF.

The chain employs TRBV19 and TRBJ2-7; unclear D gene. Trimming cost V 1 base and J 0 bases, with 10 bases left between them. CDR3 length equals 15 residues. CDR1 is LNHDA, CDR2 SQIVND, per germline (reference sequence). The CDR3: CASSIGGVSSYEQYF. Here the CDR3 DNA reads TGTGCCAGTAGTATAGGCGGCGTAAGCTCCTACGAGCAGTACTTC. The variable domain in full, completed from reference TRBV19 and TRBJ2-7, reads DGGITQSPKYLFRKEGQNVTLSCEQNLNHDAMYWYRQDPGQGLRLIYYSQIVNDFQKGDIAEGYSVSREKKESFPLTVTSAQKNPTAFYLCASSIGGVSSYEQYFGPGTRLTVT.

This clone was picked up one time. V and J are TRBV4-3 and TRBJ2-1; 9 nucleotides align to TRBD2. The CDR3 totals 16 residues. The V segment lost 0 bases and the J segment 4 bases; nucleotides outside the gene matches: 4. Germline V gene sequence: CDR1 LGHNA, CDR2 YSLEER. CDR3 bases: TGCGCCAGCAGCCAAGATGACAGCGGGGGGTACAATGAGCAGTTCTTC. As protein: CASSQDDSGGYNEQFF.

The chain is built from TRBV6-5 and TRBJ2-7; 8 bases map to TRBD2. The CDR3 is made up of 13 amino acids. Germline values: CDR1 MNHEY, CDR2 SVGAGI. After removal of 5 bases from V and 7 bases from J, the junction contained 7 bases not matched to a gene. The CDR3 DNA follows: TGTGCCAGCAGTCTAACCGGGACTAGGGAGCAGTACTTC. It specifies CASSLTGTREQYF.

The chain couples TRBV7-9 to TRBJ1-1; D remains ambiguous. The germline V gene has CDR1 SEHNR and CDR2 FQNEAQ (reference sequence). Trimming removed 1 base from V and 4 bases from J, with 7 bases in between. CDR3 size: 13 residues. This chain's CDR3 is CASSLGAVTEAFF. The CDR3 nucleotides are TGTGCCAGCAGCTTAGGGGCAGTCACTGAAGCTTTCTTT.

This chain joins TRBV4-2 and TRBJ1-6, with unresolved D. There are 16 residues in the CDR3. Trimming shortened V by 4 bases and J by 11 bases, and 21 bases separated the two germline ends. CDR1 is LGHNA and CDR2 is YNFKEQ in the germline V gene. DNA of the CDR3: TGTGCCAGCAGCCCCCAACTTCTAGGGTACGTTGCACCCCTCCACTTT. It yields the protein CASSPQLLGYVAPLHF.

The gene calls are TRBV7-8 and TRBJ1-2; D gene ambiguous. There are 14 residues in the CDR3. Trimming shortened V by 1 base and J by 8 bases, and 14 bases separated the two germline ends. Germline V CDR1 and CDR2: SGHVS, FQNEAQ. Written as DNA, the CDR3 is TGTGCCAGCAGCTTAGAAGGTGGGCTAGGGGGCTACACCTTC. It codes for CASSLEGGLGGYTF.

On this clone: This is likely a read error, given that the CDR3 carries no conserved phenylalanine or tryptophan at its end. The DNA is omitted, as the CDR3 cannot be located on it reliably, and the CDR3 follows TCRdb's listing. V is TRBV7-9 and J is TRBJ1-2. Germline lookup yields CDR1 SEHNR and CDR2 FQNEAQ (reference sequence). With termini counted, the CDR3 has 9 amino acids. This chain's CDR3 is CASSLEGGL.

The genes are TRBV6-5 and TRBJ2-7; D gene uncertain. Germline CDR1 and CDR2: MNHEY and SVGAGI. Between the trimmed V and J ends, which lost 4 bases and 6 bases, there was a span of 19 bases. The CDR3 loop spans 15 amino acids. This CDR3 is CASSFSYSNSGEQYF. The CDR3 DNA is TGTGCCAGCAGTTTCTCCTACTCAAATTCTGGCGAGCAGTACTTC.

V usage is TRBV4-3 and J usage is TRBJ1-1, with D unclear. The CDR3 is 14 amino acids. The V and J ends lost 1 base and 7 bases respectively, with 13 bases between them. The V gene's germline CDR1 is LGHNA and CDR2 YSLEER. DNA for the CDR3: TGCGCCAGCAGCCAAGGATTCAGCGGGCTTGAAGCTTTCTTT. Amino acids: CASSQGFSGLEAFF.

Comment on this clone: This sample also contains other DNA sequences that code for the same CDR3. The chain joins TRBV4-3 to TRBJ2-4, with D possibly being TRBD1 or TRBD2 (6 bases each). The CDR3 contains 15 residues. Trimming shortened V by 0 bases and J by 6 bases, and 12 bases separated the two germline ends. Per germline, CDR1 LGHNA and CDR2 YSLEER. The CDR3, as DNA: TGCGCCAGCAGCCAAGACGGGGGCCAGGGAAACATTCAGTACTTC. Amino acids: CASSQDGGQGNIQYF.

The chain carries TRBV19 and TRBJ1-6; TRBD1 is a possible D gene (5 bases). The germline CDR1 and CDR2 sequences are LNHDA and SQIVND (reference sequence). CDR3 length: 16 amino acids. Trimming removed 2 bases at V and 12 bases at J, with 20 bases between. This CDR3 reads CASSIFRTEARGPLHF. DNA for the CDR3: TGTGCCAGTAGTATATTCCGGACTGAGGCTAGGGGACCCCTCCACTTT.